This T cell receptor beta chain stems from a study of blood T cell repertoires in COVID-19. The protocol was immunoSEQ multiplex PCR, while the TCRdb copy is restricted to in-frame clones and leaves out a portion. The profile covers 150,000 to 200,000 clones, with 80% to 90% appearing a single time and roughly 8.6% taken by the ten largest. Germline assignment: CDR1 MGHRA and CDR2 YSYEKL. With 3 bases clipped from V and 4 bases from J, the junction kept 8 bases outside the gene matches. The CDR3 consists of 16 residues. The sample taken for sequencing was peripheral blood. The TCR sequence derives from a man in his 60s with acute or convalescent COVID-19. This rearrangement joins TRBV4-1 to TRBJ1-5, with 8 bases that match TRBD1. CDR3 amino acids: CASSQTPGQENQPQHF. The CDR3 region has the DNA TGCGCCAGCAGCCAGACGCCGGGACAGGAGAATCAGCCCCAGCATTTT.